What follows describes a single T cell receptor (beta chain). In this sample, this clone turned up a few times. Its antigen has not been determined. The input lacks base qualities; no much larger clone sits a single base away. The twin pairs came from the European Cystic Fibrosis Twin and Sibling Study Cohort, which recruited patients from roughly 160 CF clinics across 14 European countries. Both zygosity and CFTR genotype were checked in-house, and zygosity was tested with multiplex PCR across nine short tandem repeat loci. Peripheral blood was sampled from each twin, with clinical parameters recorded on the day of blood sampling. Genomic DNA was isolated from peripheral blood cells with phenol/chloroform and kept in TE buffer at 4 degrees C. These data come from a study of monozygotic twins with cystic fibrosis (dated by TCRdb to 2020 to 2023). About the full investigation: Barcoded libraries were made from approximately 2.8 micrograms of fragmented DNA using approximately 14 PCR cycles. On the day of blood sampling, twins were ranked among 1,100 or so cohort participants for weight-for-height and for FEVPerc (FEV1 disease centile). Ten female and six male twin pairs, aged roughly 2.0 to 36.4 years (median roughly 9 years) and mostly children and adolescents, were included in the cohort. Data for three of the twin pairs had been reported earlier in a different context. The study compared TCR beta repertoires within and between 16 monozygotic twin pairs with cystic fibrosis to assess genetic influence on V and J gene usage.

Measured from the cysteine to the phenylalanine, the CDR3 is 8 residues long. Of all the DNA, just the CDR3 is kept, 24 bases in frame from base 1. The trim is 7 bases for V and 12 bases for J, with a gap of 4 bases between the germline ends. CDR1 and CDR2 (SNHLY, FYNNEI) derive from the germline V gene. TCR beta CDR3 regions were amplified by multiplex PCR with the immunoSEQ immune profiling system according to the manufacturer's instructions. Sequencing was performed on an Illumina NextSeq system. For the original study's pipeline: The immunoSEQ Analyzer platform handled processing of the sequence data, and clonality was calculated by taking the square root of Simpson's index of productive rearrangements. Similarity in V and J usage was quantified by Jensen-Shannon distance, and CDR3 generation probabilities were calculated with OLGA. The immuneACCESS database (August 2020) and VDJdb (December 2020) were searched for shared CDR3 sequences. Entries here come from immuneACCESS through TCRdb and include only in-frame sequences with V and J called. Some clones fail to appear in such tables; in the studies checked, an unresolved V gene covers under half of the shortfall, and the cause of the remainder is unknown. The V and J calls and clone size come from that table; D and trimming were worked out from the DNA. The table for this sample lists 30,000 to 40,000 clones; more than 60% of them were counted only once. Of the sample, over 0.75% is held by the ten largest clones.

Points the paper makes about the study in general: The cohort was small, and the number of shared CDR3s showed no association with age, concordance or disease severity. Sharing of nucleotide-identical clonotypes was significantly greater within monozygotic CF twin pairs than between unrelated CF individuals (P = 0.000026, Mann-Whitney). Simpson clonality tended to be low (median around 0.0088), which suggests a naive-dominated repertoire, although clonality was higher in the most severely affected patients. The greatest similarity to the co-twin was observed for V gene usage in 13 of 16 pairs and for J usage in 8 of 16 pairs, which suggested genetic constraints.

This receptor was taken from a girl aged 10 to 17 with cystic fibrosis. Sequencing used blood. The V gene is TRBV2 and the J gene is TRBJ2-1, with the D gene call left open. The CDR3 amino acid sequence is: CASTWQFF. The base sequence is TGTGCCAGCACGTGGCAGTTCTTC.